This entry describes one T cell receptor beta chain. This sample was included in a study of blood T cell repertoires in COVID-19. Overall study context: PBMCs, B-cell-depleted T cells, or T cells were the source of the cDNA or gDNA that made up the material.

Germline CDR1 LGHNA, CDR2 YSLEER. The CDR3 is made up of 13 amino acids. V was pared by 4 bases and J by 7 bases, with 13 bases between. As originally analysed: Estimated nucleated cell counts came from reference gene primer amplification. The table came from immunoSEQ multiplex PCR; TCRdb's copy has only in-frame clones and leaves some out. V, J and clone size derive from that table, while D and trimming were established from the DNA sequence. The data contain around 140,000 clones, about four fifths of them singletons. The TCR originated in a woman of 80 years or more with acute or convalescent COVID-19. The sample taken for sequencing was peripheral blood. V usage is TRBV4-3 and J usage is TRBJ1-1, with D possibly being TRBD1 (6 bases). CDR3 nucleotide sequence: TGCGCCAGCAGCCGGCAGGGGAACGGTGAAGCTTTCTTT. Amino acid sequence: CASSRQGNGEAFF.